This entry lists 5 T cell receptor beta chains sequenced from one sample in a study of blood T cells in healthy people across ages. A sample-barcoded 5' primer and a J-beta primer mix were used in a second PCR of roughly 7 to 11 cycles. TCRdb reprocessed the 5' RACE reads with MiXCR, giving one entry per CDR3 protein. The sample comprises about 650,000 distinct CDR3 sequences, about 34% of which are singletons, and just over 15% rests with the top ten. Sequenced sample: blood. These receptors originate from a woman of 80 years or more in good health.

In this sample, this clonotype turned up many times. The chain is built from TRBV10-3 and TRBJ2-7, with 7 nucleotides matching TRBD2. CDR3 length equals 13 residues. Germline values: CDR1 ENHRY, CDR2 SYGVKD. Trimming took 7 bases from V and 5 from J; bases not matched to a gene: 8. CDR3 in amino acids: CAIKGSGANEQYF. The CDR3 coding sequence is TGTGCCATCAAAGGAAGCGGGGCGAACGAGCAGTACTTC.

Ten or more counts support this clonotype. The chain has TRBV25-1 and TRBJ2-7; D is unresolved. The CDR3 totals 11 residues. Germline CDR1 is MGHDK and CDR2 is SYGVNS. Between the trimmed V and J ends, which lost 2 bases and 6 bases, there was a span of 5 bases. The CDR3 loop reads CASSEVGEQYF. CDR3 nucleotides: TGTGCCAGCAGTGAAGTCGGCGAGCAGTACTTC.

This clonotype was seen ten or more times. DNA of the CDR3: TGTGCCTGGAGTGTTGGAGACAGGGGGACTGAAGCTTTCTTT. It specifies CAWSVGDRGTEAFF. V and J are TRBV30 and TRBJ1-1; TRBD1 aligns across 9 bases. The germline V gene encodes CDR1 GTSNPN and CDR2 SVGIG (reference sequence). This CDR3 spans 14 amino acids. The V and J ends lost 0 bases and 5 bases, in that order; junction bases with no gene match: 4.

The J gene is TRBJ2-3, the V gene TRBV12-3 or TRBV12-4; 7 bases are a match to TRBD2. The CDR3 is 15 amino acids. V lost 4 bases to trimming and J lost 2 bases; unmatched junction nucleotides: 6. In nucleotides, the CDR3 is TGTGCCAGCAGTTCGGCTAGCGGCCTCACAGATACGCAGTATTTT. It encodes CASSSASGLTDTQYF.

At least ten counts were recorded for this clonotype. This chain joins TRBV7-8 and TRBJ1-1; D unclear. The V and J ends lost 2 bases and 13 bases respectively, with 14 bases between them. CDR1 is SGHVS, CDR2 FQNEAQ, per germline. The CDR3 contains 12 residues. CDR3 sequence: CASSLPSGVGFF. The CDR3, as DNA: TGTGCCAGCAGCTTACCCAGTGGGGTTGGTTTCTTT.